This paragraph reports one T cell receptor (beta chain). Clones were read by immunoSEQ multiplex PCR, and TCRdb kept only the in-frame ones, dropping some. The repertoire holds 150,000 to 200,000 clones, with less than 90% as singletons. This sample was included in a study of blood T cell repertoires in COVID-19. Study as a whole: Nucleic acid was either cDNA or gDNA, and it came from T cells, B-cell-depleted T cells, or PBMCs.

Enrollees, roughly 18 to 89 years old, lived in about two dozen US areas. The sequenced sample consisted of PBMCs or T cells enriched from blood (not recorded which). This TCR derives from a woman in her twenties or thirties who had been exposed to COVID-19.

CDR3 amino acids: CASSQNPLQGAAGYTF. CDR3 sequence (DNA): TGCGCCAGCAGCCAAAACCCCCTCCAGGGGGCGGCTGGCTACACCTTC. This chain links TRBV4-3 with TRBJ1-2; TRBD1 matches 8 bases. Germline loops: CDR1 LGHNA, CDR2 YSLEER. Unmatched junction bases numbered 12, after V lost 2 bases and J lost 7 bases. The CDR3 consists of 16 residues.